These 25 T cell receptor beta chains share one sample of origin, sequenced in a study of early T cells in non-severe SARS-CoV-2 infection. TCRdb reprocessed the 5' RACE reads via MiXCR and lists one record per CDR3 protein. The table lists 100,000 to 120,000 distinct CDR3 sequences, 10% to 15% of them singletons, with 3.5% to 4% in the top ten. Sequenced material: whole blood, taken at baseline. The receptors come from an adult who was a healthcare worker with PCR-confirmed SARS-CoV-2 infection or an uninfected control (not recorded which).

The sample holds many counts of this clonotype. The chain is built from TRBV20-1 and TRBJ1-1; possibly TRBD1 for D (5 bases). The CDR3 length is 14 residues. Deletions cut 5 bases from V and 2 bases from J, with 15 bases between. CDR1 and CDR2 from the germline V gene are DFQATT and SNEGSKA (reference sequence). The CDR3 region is CSAWELTENTEAFF. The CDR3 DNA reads TGCAGTGCTTGGGAACTGACAGAAAACACTGAAGCTTTCTTT.

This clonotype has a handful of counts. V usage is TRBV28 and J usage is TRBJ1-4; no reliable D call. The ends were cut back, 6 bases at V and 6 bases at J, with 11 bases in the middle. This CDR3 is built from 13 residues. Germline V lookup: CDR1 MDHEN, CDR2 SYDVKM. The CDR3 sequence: CASSPPGYEKLFF. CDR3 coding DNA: TGTGCCAGCAGCCCCCCGGGTTATGAAAAACTGTTTTTT.

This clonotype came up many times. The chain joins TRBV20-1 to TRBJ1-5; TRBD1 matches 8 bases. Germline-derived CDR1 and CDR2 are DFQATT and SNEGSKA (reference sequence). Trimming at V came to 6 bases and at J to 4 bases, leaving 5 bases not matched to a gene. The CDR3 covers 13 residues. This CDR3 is CSAGQGRNQPQHF. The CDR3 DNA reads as TGCAGTGCCGGACAGGGACGGAATCAGCCCCAGCATTTT.

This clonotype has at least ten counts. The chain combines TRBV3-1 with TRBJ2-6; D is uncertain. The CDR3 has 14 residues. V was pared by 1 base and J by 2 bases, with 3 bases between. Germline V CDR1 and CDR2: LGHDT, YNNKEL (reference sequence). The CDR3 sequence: CASSQGTGANVLTF. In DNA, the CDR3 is TGTGCCAGCAGCCAAGGAACTGGGGCCAACGTCCTGACTTTC.

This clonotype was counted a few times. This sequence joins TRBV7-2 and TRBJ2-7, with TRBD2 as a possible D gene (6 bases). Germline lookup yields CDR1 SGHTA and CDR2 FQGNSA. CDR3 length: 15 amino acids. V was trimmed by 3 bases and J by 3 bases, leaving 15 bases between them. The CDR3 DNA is TGTGCCAGCAGCTTGAGGACACCCGGGGGCTACGAGCAGTACTTC. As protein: CASSLRTPGGYEQYF.

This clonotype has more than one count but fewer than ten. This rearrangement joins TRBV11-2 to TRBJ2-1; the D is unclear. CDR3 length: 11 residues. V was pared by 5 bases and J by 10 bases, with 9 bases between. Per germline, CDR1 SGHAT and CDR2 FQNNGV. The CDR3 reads CASSRLTEQFF. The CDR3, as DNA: TGTGCCAGCAGCCGCCTAACGGAGCAGTTCTTC. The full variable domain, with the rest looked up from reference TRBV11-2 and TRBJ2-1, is EAGVAQSPRYKIIEKRQSVAFWCNPISGHATLYWYQQILGQGPKLLIQFQNNGVVDDSQLPKDRFSAERLKGVDSTLKIQPAKLEDSAVYLCASSRLTEQFFGPGTRLTVL.

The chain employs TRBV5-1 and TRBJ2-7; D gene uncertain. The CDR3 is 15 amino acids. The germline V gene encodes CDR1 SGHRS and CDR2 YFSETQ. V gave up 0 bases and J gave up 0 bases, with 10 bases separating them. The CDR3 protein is CASSLGPGPSYEQYF. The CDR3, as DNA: TGCGCCAGCAGCTTGGGACCTGGACCCTCCTACGAGCAGTACTTC.

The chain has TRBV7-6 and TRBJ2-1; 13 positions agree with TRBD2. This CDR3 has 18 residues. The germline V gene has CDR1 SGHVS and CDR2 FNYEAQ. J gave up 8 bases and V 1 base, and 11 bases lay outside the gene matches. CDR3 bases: TGTGCCAGCAGCTTAGTATTTAGTACTAGCGGGAGGGCCGATGAGCAGTTCTTC. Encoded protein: CASSLVFSTSGRADEQFF.

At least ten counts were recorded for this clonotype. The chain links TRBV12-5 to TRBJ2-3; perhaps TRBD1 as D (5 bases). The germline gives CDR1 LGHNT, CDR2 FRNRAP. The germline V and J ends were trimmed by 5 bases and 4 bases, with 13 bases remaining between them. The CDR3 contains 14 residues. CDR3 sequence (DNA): TGTGCTAGTGGTCCGCCCCAAGGGGCAGATACGCAGTATTTT. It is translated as CASGPPQGADTQYF.

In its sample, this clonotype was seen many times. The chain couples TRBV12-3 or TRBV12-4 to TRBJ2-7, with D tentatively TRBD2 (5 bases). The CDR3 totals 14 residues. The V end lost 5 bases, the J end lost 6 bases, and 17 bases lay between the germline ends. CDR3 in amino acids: CASSTGLATREQYF. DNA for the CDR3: TGTGCCAGCAGTACCGGGCTAGCAACCCGCGAGCAGTACTTC.

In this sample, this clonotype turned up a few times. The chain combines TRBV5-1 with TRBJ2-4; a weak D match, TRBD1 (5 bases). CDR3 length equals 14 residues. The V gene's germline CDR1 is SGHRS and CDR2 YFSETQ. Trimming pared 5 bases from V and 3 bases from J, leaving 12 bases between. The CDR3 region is CASSLQDLKNIQYF. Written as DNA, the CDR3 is TGCGCCAGCAGTTTACAGGATCTCAAAAACATTCAGTACTTC. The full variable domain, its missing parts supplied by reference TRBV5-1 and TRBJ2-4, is KAGVTQTPRYLIKTRGQQVTLSCSPISGHRSVSWYQQTPGQGLQFLFEYFSETQRNKGNFPGRFSGRQFSNSRSEMNVSTLELGDSALYLCASSLQDLKNIQYFGAGTRLSVL.

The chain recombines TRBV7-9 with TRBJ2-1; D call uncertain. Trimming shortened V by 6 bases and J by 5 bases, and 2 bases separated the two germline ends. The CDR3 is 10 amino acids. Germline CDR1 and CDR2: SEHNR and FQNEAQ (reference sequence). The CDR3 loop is CASSHNEQFF. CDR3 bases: TGTGCCAGCAGTCACAATGAGCAGTTCTTC.

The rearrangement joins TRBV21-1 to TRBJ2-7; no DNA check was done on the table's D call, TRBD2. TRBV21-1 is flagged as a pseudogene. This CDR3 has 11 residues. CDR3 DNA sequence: TGTGCCAGCACCCCGCGTGTCGGGCAGTACTTC. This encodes CASTPRVGQYF.

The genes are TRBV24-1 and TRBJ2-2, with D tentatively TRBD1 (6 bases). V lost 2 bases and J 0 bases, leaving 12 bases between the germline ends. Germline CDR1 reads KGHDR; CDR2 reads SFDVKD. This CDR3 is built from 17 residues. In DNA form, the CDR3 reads TGTGCCACCAGTGATTCCAAAGGGGGATCGAACACCGGGGAGCTGTTTTTT. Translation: CATSDSKGGSNTGELFF.

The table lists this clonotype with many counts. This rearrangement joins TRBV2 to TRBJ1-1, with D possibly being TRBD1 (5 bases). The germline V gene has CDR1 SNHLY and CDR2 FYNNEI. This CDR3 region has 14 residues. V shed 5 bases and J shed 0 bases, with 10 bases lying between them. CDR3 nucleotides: TGTGCCAGCAGTAGAGACAGCTTGAACACTGAAGCTTTCTTT. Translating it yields CASSRDSLNTEAFF.

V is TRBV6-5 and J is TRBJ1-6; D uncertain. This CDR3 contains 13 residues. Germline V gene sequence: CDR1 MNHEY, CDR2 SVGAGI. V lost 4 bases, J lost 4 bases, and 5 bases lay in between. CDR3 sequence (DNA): TGTGCCAGCAGTTTCGGATATAATTCACCCCTCCACTTT. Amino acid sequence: CASSFGYNSPLHF.

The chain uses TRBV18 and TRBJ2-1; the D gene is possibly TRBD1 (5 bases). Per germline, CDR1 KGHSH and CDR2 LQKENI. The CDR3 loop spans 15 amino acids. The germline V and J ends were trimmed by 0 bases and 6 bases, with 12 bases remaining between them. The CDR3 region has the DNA TGTGCCAGCTCACCACCGAGAGTTCAGGGCAATGAGCAGTTCTTC. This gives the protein CASSPPRVQGNEQFF. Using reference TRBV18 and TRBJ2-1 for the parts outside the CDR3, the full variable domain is NAGVMQNPRHLVRRRGQEARLRCSPMKGHSHVYWYRQLPEEGLKFMVYLQKENIIDESGMPKERFSAEFPKEGPSILRIQQVVRGDSAAYFCASSPPRVQGNEQFFGPGTRLTVL.

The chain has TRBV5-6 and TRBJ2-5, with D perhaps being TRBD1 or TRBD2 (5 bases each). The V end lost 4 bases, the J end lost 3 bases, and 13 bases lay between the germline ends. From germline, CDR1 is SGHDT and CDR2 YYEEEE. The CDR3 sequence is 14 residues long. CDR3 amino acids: CASSGPGTEETQYF. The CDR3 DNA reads TGTGCCAGCAGCGGACCCGGGACGGAAGAGACCCAGTACTTC. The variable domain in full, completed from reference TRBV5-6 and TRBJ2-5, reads DAGVTQSPTHLIKTRGQQVTLRCSPKSGHDTVSWYQQALGQGPQFIFQYYEEEERQRGNFPDRFSGHQFPNYSSELNVNALLLGDSALYLCASSGPGTEETQYFGPGTRLLVL.

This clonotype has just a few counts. The CDR3 DNA follows: TGTGCCAGCAGCTTGATTTCCCATGGCTACACCTTC. Translation gives CASSLISHGYTF. The genes are TRBV5-8 and TRBJ1-2; D gene uncertain. This CDR3 comprises 12 residues. Germline values: CDR1 SGHTS, CDR2 YDEGEE. Trimming cost V 1 base and J 6 bases, with 7 bases left between them.

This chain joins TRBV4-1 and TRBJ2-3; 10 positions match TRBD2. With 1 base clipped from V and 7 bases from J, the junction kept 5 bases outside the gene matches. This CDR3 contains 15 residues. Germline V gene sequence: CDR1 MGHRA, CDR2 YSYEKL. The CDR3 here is CASSQGRLAGNTQYF. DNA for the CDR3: TGCGCCAGCAGCCAAGGCCGACTAGCGGGTAATACGCAGTATTTT.

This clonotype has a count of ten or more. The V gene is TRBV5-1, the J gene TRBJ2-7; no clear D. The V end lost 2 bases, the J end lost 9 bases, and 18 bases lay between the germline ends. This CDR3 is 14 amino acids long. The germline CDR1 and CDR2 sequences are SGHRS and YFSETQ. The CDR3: CASSFSDPKGGQYF. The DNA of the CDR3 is TGCGCCAGCAGCTTTTCCGACCCGAAAGGCGGGCAGTACTTC.

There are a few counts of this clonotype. In nucleotides, the CDR3 is TGTGCCAGCAGCGCGGGACAGGGGGCTGGAAACACCATATATTTT. It is translated as CASSAGQGAGNTIYF. The rearrangement uses TRBV9 and TRBJ1-3; 11 bases match TRBD1. V trimming: 3 bases; J trimming: 2 bases; junction bases outside the gene matches: 1. From germline, CDR1 is SGDLS and CDR2 YYNGEE. The CDR3 runs 15 residues.

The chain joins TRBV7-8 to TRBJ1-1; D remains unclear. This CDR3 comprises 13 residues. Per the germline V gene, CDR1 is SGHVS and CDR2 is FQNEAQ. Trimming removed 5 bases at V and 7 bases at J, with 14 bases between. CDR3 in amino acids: CASSADWTVEAFF. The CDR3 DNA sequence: TGTGCCAGCAGCGCCGATTGGACGGTTGAAGCTTTCTTT.

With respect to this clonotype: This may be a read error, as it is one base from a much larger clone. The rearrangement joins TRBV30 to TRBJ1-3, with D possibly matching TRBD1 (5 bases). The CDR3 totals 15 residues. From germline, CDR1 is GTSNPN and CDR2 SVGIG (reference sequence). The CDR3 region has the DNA TGTGCCTGGAGTCGACAGCCAAGCTCTGGAAACACCATATGTTTT. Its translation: CAWSRQPSSGNTICF.

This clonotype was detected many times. The CDR3 is CASSLAGVTDTQYF. The CDR3 nucleotides read TGTGCCAGCAGCTTGGCGGGAGTAACAGATACGCAGTATTTT. The chain has TRBV5-8 and TRBJ2-3; D is perhaps TRBD2 (6 bases). Trimming removed 0 bases from V and 3 bases from J, with 8 bases in between. The CDR3 spans 14 residues. Germline V gives CDR1 SGHTS, CDR2 YDEGEE.